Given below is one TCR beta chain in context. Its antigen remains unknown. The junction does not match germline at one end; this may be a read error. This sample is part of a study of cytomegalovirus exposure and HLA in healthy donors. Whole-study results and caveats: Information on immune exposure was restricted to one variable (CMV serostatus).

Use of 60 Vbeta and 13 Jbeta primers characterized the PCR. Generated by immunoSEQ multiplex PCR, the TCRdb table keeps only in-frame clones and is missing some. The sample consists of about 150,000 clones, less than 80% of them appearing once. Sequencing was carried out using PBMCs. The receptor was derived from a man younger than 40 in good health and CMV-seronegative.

CDR3 residues: CSSSLQGNEQFF. CDR3 in DNA: TGTTCCAGCAGCTTGCAGGGAAATGAGCAGTTCTTC. This sequence joins TRBV7-9 and TRBJ2-1; possible D gene TRBD1, 5 bases. The V gene's germline CDR1 is SEHNR and CDR2 FQNEAQ (reference sequence). The CDR3 is made up of 12 amino acids.